The 2 T cell receptor beta chains in this list originate from one sample, sequenced in a study of shared clonotypes between healthy human individuals. Method: immunoSEQ multiplex PCR; TCRdb's copy keeps in-frame clones and lacks some. The table shows more than 90,000 clones, with roughly two thirds occurring only once. Sequences were obtained from memory CD8+ T cells sorted from blood. This sample's subset: CD45RO+ cells pooled with CCR7-negative TemRA cells. These TCRs come from a man aged 25 to 45 in good health.

The chain employs TRBV18 and TRBJ2-3, with 9 bases lining up with TRBD1. This CDR3 is 17 amino acids long. Per the germline V gene, CDR1 is KGHSH and CDR2 is LQKENI. With V trimmed by 2 bases and J by 6 bases, 12 bases remained unmatched. The CDR3 loop reads CASSPNSEWTGADTQYF. The CDR3 DNA sequence: TGTGCCAGCTCACCAAATTCAGAGTGGACAGGGGCCGATACGCAGTATTTT.

The V call is TRBV7-3, the J call TRBJ2-3; D unresolved. Germline V gene lookup returns CDR1 SGHTA and CDR2 FQGTGA. The CDR3 is 14 amino acids. V shed 5 bases and J shed 0 bases, with 9 bases lying between them. The CDR3 region is CASSPRPSTDTQYF. CDR3 DNA sequence: TGTGCCAGCAGCCCCCGCCCTAGCACAGATACGCAGTATTTT.